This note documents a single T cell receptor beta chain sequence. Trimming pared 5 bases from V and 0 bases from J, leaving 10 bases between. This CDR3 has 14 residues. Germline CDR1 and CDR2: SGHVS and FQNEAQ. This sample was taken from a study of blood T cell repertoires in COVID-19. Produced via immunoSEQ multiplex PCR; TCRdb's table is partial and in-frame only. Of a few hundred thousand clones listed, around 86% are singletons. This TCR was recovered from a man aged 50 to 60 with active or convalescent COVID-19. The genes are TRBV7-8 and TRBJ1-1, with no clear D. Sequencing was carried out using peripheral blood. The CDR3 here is CASSPQDMNTEAFF. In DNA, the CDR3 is TGTGCCAGCAGCCCGCAAGACATGAACACTGAAGCTTTCTTT.